These 6 T cell receptor beta chains came from one sample sequenced in a study of blood T cell repertoires in COVID-19. Data came from immunoSEQ multiplex PCR; TCRdb stores just in-frame clones and leaves some out. Of a few hundred thousand clones in the sample, 88% were seen once. Specimen: peripheral blood. The receptors were gathered from a woman between 25 and 40 years old with acute or convalescent COVID-19.

This rearrangement joins TRBV11-2 to TRBJ1-6; D ambiguous. There are 14 residues in the CDR3. Trimming left V 4 bases short and J 2 bases short, with 6 bases between. Germline V gene lookup returns CDR1 SGHAT and CDR2 FQNNGV. The CDR3 DNA follows: TGTGCCAGCAGCTGGGAGGCCTATAATTCACCCCTCCACTTT. This translates into CASSWEAYNSPLHF.

This chain links TRBV9 with TRBJ1-4; weak D call: TRBD1 (5 bases). Germline V gene data show CDR1 as SGDLS and CDR2 as YYNGEE. CDR3 length: 15 amino acids. Trimming took 4 bases from V and 2 from J, leaving 12 bases between them. CDR3 sequence: CASSPKGYTNEKLFF. CDR3 coding DNA: TGTGCCAGCAGCCCTAAGGGGTACACTAATGAAAAACTGTTTTTT.

This chain links TRBV6-5 with TRBJ1-5; no reliable D call. The ends were cut back, 2 bases at V and 1 base at J, with 12 bases in the middle. From germline, CDR1 is MNHEY and CDR2 SVGAGI. The CDR3 is made up of 16 amino acids. The CDR3 region has the DNA TGTGCCAGCAGTTACCGAAGACCGGGGAGCAATCAGCCCCAGCATTTT. Encoded protein: CASSYRRPGSNQPQHF.

This rearrangement joins TRBV6-5 to TRBJ2-7, with TRBD2 matching over 7 bases. CDR1 MNHEY and CDR2 SVGAGI come from the germline V gene. V lost 2 bases, J lost 0 bases, and 7 bases stayed unmatched. The CDR3 length is 16 residues. The CDR3 loop reads CASSYLRRGSSYEQYF. The CDR3 nucleotides are TGTGCCAGCAGTTACCTTCGGCGGGGGAGCTCCTACGAGCAGTACTTC.

To note about this clone: One end of the junction varies from germline; a read error may be responsible. The gene calls are TRBV7-7 and TRBJ2-1; 12 bases map to TRBD2. This CDR3 is built from 15 residues. CDR1 and CDR2 (germline): SSHAT, FNYEAQ (reference sequence). The CDR3 reads CASSPLAGGQNEQFF. The CDR3, as DNA: TGTGCTAGCAGCCCCCTAGCGGGAGGGCAAAATGAGCAGTTCTTC.

The gene calls are TRBV6-2 or TRBV6-3 and TRBJ2-3; TRBD2 aligns across 10 bases. This CDR3 contains 17 residues. Looked up from germline, CDR1 is MNHEY and CDR2 is SVGEGT. V dropped 6 bases and J dropped 5; count of bases not matched to a gene: 14. In DNA form, the CDR3 reads TGTGCCAGCAGCACCGGGTCGGGACTAGCGTCAGGAGATACGCAGTATTTT. It yields the protein CASSTGSGLASGDTQYF.